The source of this T cell receptor beta chain is a study of OX40 agonist ivuxolimab in advanced cancers. TCRdb keeps only in-frame clones here, not all; method: immunoSEQ multiplex PCR. The table lists under 80,000 clones, 88% of them singletons, with approximately 1% in the top ten. V lost 4 bases and J lost 1; bases outside the gene matches: 4. This CDR3 comprises 16 residues. From germline, CDR1 is SGHKS and CDR2 YYEKEE (reference sequence). With baseline, cycle 4 day 1, and cycle 7 day 1 as timepoints, blood was sampled. This TCR came from an adult with an advanced solid tumor such as melanoma, head and neck, liver or kidney cancer. The chain carries TRBV5-5 and TRBJ1-4, with TRBD1 matching over 10 bases. The specimen was CD4+ or CD8+ T cells sorted from blood, collected in a trial of the OX40 agonist ivuxolimab. This CDR3 is CASSGTGVGTNEKLFF. The CDR3 DNA is TGTGCCAGCAGCGGGACAGGGGTCGGAACTAATGAAAAACTGTTTTTT.